The TCR beta chain described here comes from a study of beta chain features in type 1 diabetes. The overall study: Across every sample, 107,917,701 sorted cells were examined in total.

Purities over 98% were achieved in all sorted populations. Worth noting for this clone: Its antigen is as yet unknown.

Study-wide findings and caveats: TCRB CDR3s from Type 1 diabetes patients were moderately but significantly shorter in all four CD4+ subsets.

The authors reverse transcribed all of the isolated RNA, so sequencing captured expressed TCRB transcripts. Sequencing used immunoSEQ multiplex PCR; TCRdb keeps in-frame clones, though not all of them. Of about 68,000 clones in the sample, 45% to 50% are singletons; the top ten hold 0.65% to 0.9%. Sequenced sample: central memory CD4+ T cells from blood. The sequence was obtained from a man younger than 40 with type 1 diabetes.

The CDR3 protein is CASTPARPLSSGNTIYF. CDR3 DNA: TGTGCCAGCACGCCCGCGAGGCCGTTGAGCTCTGGAAACACCATATATTTT. The chain has TRBV19 and TRBJ1-3; D remains ambiguous. Germline values: CDR1 LNHDA, CDR2 SQIVND (reference sequence). V gave up 9 bases and J gave up 0 bases, with 21 bases separating them. The CDR3 loop spans 17 amino acids.